Below are 8 T cell receptor beta chains sequenced from a single sample in a study of cytomegalovirus exposure and HLA in healthy donors. Assay used: immunoSEQ multiplex PCR; TCRdb lists only in-frame clones, some missing. The sample has roughly 90,000 clones; about 85% are singletons. Sequencing input: PBMCs. The receptors stem from a man between 18 and 29 years old in good health and CMV-seropositive.

The chain links TRBV10-2 to TRBJ2-7, with D possibly being TRBD2 (7 bases). The CDR3 is 14 amino acids. Trimming shortened V by 0 bases and J by 5 bases, and 11 bases separated the two germline ends. Germline-derived CDR1 and CDR2 are WSHSY and SAAADI. This CDR3 reads CASSESGGQDEQYV. The CDR3 DNA is TGCGCCAGCAGTGAGTCCGGGGGGCAGGACGAGCAGTACGTC.

The rearrangement joins TRBV7-9 to TRBJ2-2; a possible D gene is TRBD2 (6 bases). Per germline, CDR1 SEHNR and CDR2 FQNEAQ (reference sequence). The CDR3 has 14 amino acids. The ends were cut back, 5 bases at V and 8 bases at J, with 15 bases in the middle. The CDR3 loop reads CASSGGPSPGELFF. In nucleotides, the CDR3 is TGTGCCAGCAGCGGAGGGCCGAGTCCTGGGGAGCTGTTTTTT. Variable domain in full (rest from reference TRBV7-9 and TRBJ2-2): DTGVSQNPRHKITKRGQNVTFRCDPISEHNRLYWYRQTLGQGPEFLTYFQNEAQLEKSRLLSDRFSAERPKGSFSTLEIQRTEQGDSAMYLCASSGGPSPGELFFGEGSRLTVL.

This chain uses TRBV27 with TRBJ2-5, with D perhaps TRBD2 (5 bases). The germline gives CDR1 MNHEY, CDR2 SMNVEV (reference sequence). V was clipped by 7 bases and J by 2 bases, with 14 bases between them. The CDR3 runs 14 residues. The CDR3 bases are TGTGCCAGCAAGCGGTCGAGAAGACAAGAGACCCAGTACTTC. It encodes CASKRSRRQETQYF.

The V and J genes are TRBV30 and TRBJ2-5, with 7 bases identical to TRBD2. The CDR3 is 18 amino acids. CDR1 and CDR2 (germline): GTSNPN, SVGIG (reference sequence). The V gene end was trimmed by 0 bases and the J gene end by 5 bases; junction bases not matched to a gene: 18. The DNA of the CDR3 is TGTGCCTGGAGTGTCCCTCAGCACACTAGCCGGGGGGTGGAGACCCAGTACTTC. Its translation: CAWSVPQHTSRGVETQYF.

The V and J genes are TRBV6-6 and TRBJ1-1; D ambiguous. The germline V gene has CDR1 MNHNY and CDR2 SVGAGI (reference sequence). Trimming removed 6 bases from V and 2 bases from J, with 10 bases in between. The CDR3 has 13 amino acids. This chain's CDR3 is CASSRLLNTEAFF. CDR3 DNA sequence: TGTGCCAGCAGCCGTTTACTTAACACTGAAGCTTTCTTT.

CDR3 loop: CAWSVLAQETQYF. The CDR3 DNA follows: TGTGCCTGGAGTGTACTAGCGCAAGAGACCCAGTACTTC. The rearrangement links TRBV30 to TRBJ2-5; TRBD2 agrees at 7 bases. The CDR3 spans 13 residues. V lost 0 bases, J lost 2 bases, and 0 bases stayed unmatched. The germline V gene has CDR1 GTSNPN and CDR2 SVGIG (reference sequence).

The chain employs TRBV30 and TRBJ1-1; maybe TRBD1 (6 bases). With 3 bases removed from V and 1 base from J, the gap between germline ends came to 12 bases. Germline V gene sequence: CDR1 GTSNPN, CDR2 SVGIG (reference sequence). The CDR3 sequence is 14 residues long. The CDR3: CAWRKDSRNTEAFF. CDR3 coding DNA: TGTGCCTGGAGAAAGGACAGCAGGAACACTGAAGCTTTCTTT.

The chain recombines TRBV9 with TRBJ2-3; maybe TRBD2 (6 bases). CDR3 size: 16 residues. The germline gives CDR1 SGDLS, CDR2 YYNGEE. V was pared by 3 bases and J by 4 bases, with 18 bases between. CDR3 residues: CASSGPGPGGPDTQYF. The CDR3 coding sequence is TGTGCCAGCAGCGGACCGGGCCCCGGGGGTCCAGATACGCAGTATTTT.